This note documents a single T cell receptor (beta chain) sequence. These data are taken from a study of cytomegalovirus exposure and HLA in healthy donors. Vbeta (60) and Jbeta (13) primers were used in the PCR. Generated by immunoSEQ multiplex PCR, the TCRdb table keeps only in-frame clones and is missing some. The data show 130,000 or so clones, 70% to 85% seen once. Germline-derived CDR1 and CDR2 are SGHNT and YENEEA. The CDR3 is made up of 17 amino acids. Trimming cost V 0 bases and J 2 bases, with 16 bases left between them. The gene calls are TRBV11-3 and TRBJ2-5; D perhaps matches TRBD2 (7 bases). The material sequenced was PBMCs. The sequence was collected from a man in his forties in good health and CMV-seronegative. In DNA, the CDR3 is TGTGCCAGCAGCTTAGATCGGGGAGGGACAAAACAAGAGACCCAGTACTTC. Protein: CASSLDRGGTKQETQYF.